This entry features one T cell receptor beta chain sequence. The sample is drawn from a study of blood T cell repertoires in COVID-19. As for the study in general: T cells, B-cell-depleted T cells, or PBMCs supplied cDNA or gDNA.

V trimming: 5 bases; J trimming: 3 bases; junction bases outside the gene matches: 13. The CDR3 extends over 16 amino acids. Germline V gene data show CDR1 as ENHRY and CDR2 as SYGVKD. Enrollees, 18 to 89 years old, lived in 24 US areas. The study recruited exposed participants who had met a COVID-19 case within 2 weeks before entry. Original processing methods: Reference gene primer amplification gave nucleated cell count estimates. Sequencing used immunoSEQ multiplex PCR; TCRdb keeps in-frame clones, though not all of them. V and J calls and clone size come straight from that table; D and trimming were deduced from the DNA. The sample consists of fewer than 250,000 clones, around 90% of them appearing once.

The genes are TRBV10-3 and TRBJ2-7, with 7 bases fitting TRBD1. The sequenced sample consisted of PBMCs or T cells enriched from blood (not recorded which). The receptor's source is a young man who had been exposed to COVID-19. The CDR3 DNA is TGTGCCATCAGTTTCACAGGGGTCATAGGGAACTACGAGCAGTACTTC. This sequence encodes CAISFTGVIGNYEQYF.